The sequence of this TCR beta chain was determined in a study of blood T cell repertoires in COVID-19. On the study more broadly: T cells, B-cell-depleted T cells, or PBMCs provided the cDNA or gDNA that served as material.

Method: immunoSEQ multiplex PCR; TCRdb's copy keeps in-frame clones and lacks some. This table has around 280,000 clones, 85% to 90% appearing once. Only a few counts were recorded for this clone. Germline-derived CDR1 and CDR2 are MNHEY and SVGAGI. The CDR3 loop spans 15 amino acids. Losses at the gene ends were 6 bases for V and 6 bases for J; bases not matched to a gene: 6. The sequence derives from a woman aged 30 to 39 with COVID-19, enrolled during active disease. Sequencing was performed on peripheral blood. This chain joins TRBV6-5 and TRBJ2-1, with 12 positions matching TRBD2. This CDR3 reads CASSQTSGSRNEQFF. The CDR3 coding sequence is TGTGCCAGCAGCCAGACTAGCGGGAGTCGCAATGAGCAGTTCTTC.